Following are 23 T cell receptor beta chains from one sample sequenced in a study of blood T cell repertoires in COVID-19. The method was immunoSEQ multiplex PCR; TCRdb's version includes in-frame clones alone and lacks a portion of them. The top ten hold 3% of the sample, which has about 360,000 clones, around nine tenths seen once. The sample taken for sequencing was peripheral blood. These receptors were obtained from a human donor in a cohort sampled during active COVID-19.

This clone occurred a few times. The gene calls are TRBV5-8 and TRBJ2-7; a weak D match, TRBD1 (6 bases). Germline CDR1 and CDR2: SGHTS and YDEGEE. Deletions cut 10 bases from V and 0 bases from J, with 17 bases between. The CDR3 extends over 14 amino acids. The DNA for the CDR3 is TGTGCCTTCTCCCTCAGGGGAATCTCCTACGAGCAGTACTTC. Translated, it gives CAFSLRGISYEQYF.

This rearrangement joins TRBV28 to TRBJ2-1; maybe TRBD2 (6 bases). The germline V gene has CDR1 MDHEN and CDR2 SYDVKM. V was clipped by 5 bases and J by 8 bases, with 22 bases between them. This CDR3 is built from 16 residues. The CDR3 loop is CASSPALASKYDEQFF. CDR3 DNA sequence: TGTGCCAGCAGTCCGGCTCTAGCGTCAAAGTACGATGAGCAGTTCTTC.

This chain joins TRBV7-2 and TRBJ2-2; D remains unclear. The germline gives CDR1 SGHTA, CDR2 FQGNSA. The CDR3 spans 15 residues. V gave up 3 bases and J gave up 4 bases, with 12 bases separating them. CDR3 protein: CASSFRQEGTGELFF. The CDR3 DNA reads as TGTGCCAGCAGCTTCCGGCAGGAAGGCACCGGGGAGCTGTTTTTT.

V gene TRBV28 combines with J gene TRBJ2-7; 8 nucleotides line up with TRBD2. Germline V gene data show CDR1 as MDHEN and CDR2 as SYDVKM. V lost 6 bases and J lost 4; bases outside the gene matches: 11. This CDR3 is built from 15 residues. The CDR3 DNA reads as TGTGCCAGCAGCCCCAGCGGGGGTGCCTTTTACGAGCAGTACTTC. Translating it yields CASSPSGGAFYEQYF.

This chain links TRBV9 with TRBJ2-7; possible D gene TRBD1, 7 bases. V lost 3 bases and J 10 bases, leaving 26 bases between the germline ends. CDR1 is SGDLS and CDR2 is YYNGEE in the germline V gene. The CDR3 runs 16 residues. CDR3 nucleotide sequence: TGTGCCAGCAGCGCTCGGGCGCAGGGGGGTATTGAGGAACAGTACTTC. This sequence encodes CASSARAQGGIEEQYF.

V usage is TRBV4-1 and J usage is TRBJ1-1; no clear D. Germline assignment: CDR1 MGHRA and CDR2 YSYEKL. The CDR3 has 13 residues. Trimming took 2 bases from V and 1 from J, leaving 5 bases between them. For the CDR3, the DNA is TGCGCCAGCAGCCAACTCCGGAACACTGAAGCTTTCTTT. This translates into CASSQLRNTEAFF.

This clone appeared a single time. The rearrangement uses TRBV20-1 and TRBJ2-3; 8 nucleotides align to TRBD2. This CDR3 has 18 amino acids. Germline values: CDR1 DFQATT, CDR2 SNEGSKA (reference sequence). The trim removed 3 bases at V and 3 bases at J, leaving 17 bases unmatched. The CDR3 coding sequence is TGCAGTGCTAGTAACGCGGAGGCGGGGGGCGGAAGGACAGATACGCAGTATTTT. This gives the protein CSASNAEAGGGRTDTQYF.

In its sample, this clone was seen many times. The chain combines TRBV28 with TRBJ2-7; 7 nucleotides match TRBD2. The CDR3 runs 16 residues. Germline CDR1 and CDR2: MDHEN and SYDVKM. Trimming took 3 bases from V and 3 from J; bases not matched to a gene: 11. The CDR3 here is CASSFVAWGGDYEQYF. The CDR3 DNA reads TGTGCCAGCAGTTTCGTCGCTTGGGGGGGAGACTACGAGCAGTACTTC.

The V gene is TRBV7-2, the J gene TRBJ2-5; 7 nucleotides line up with TRBD2. CDR3 length: 14 residues. V lost 5 bases to trimming and J lost 4 bases; unmatched junction nucleotides: 7. Germline loops: CDR1 SGHTA, CDR2 FQGNSA. The CDR3 sequence is CASSASSGVETQYF. The DNA for the CDR3 is TGTGCCAGCAGCGCCTCGAGCGGGGTAGAGACCCAGTACTTC.

V gene TRBV30 combines with J gene TRBJ1-1, with D unresolved. The CDR3 has 13 residues. Germline CDR1 and CDR2: GTSNPN and SVGIG (reference sequence). The V end was cut by 0 bases, the J end by 4 bases, with 9 bases between. Here the CDR3 reads CAWSVRAGTEAFF. Written as DNA, the CDR3 is TGTGCCTGGAGTGTACGGGCGGGCACTGAAGCTTTCTTT.

Regarding this clone: A read error is likely here: a far larger clone is one base away. V usage is TRBV6-1 and J usage is TRBJ2-2; 9 bases are a match to TRBD1. Germline V lookup: CDR1 MNHNS, CDR2 SASEGT. The J segment lost 3 bases and the V segment lost 1 base, leaving 0 bases of the junction unmatched. The CDR3 covers 15 residues. The CDR3, as DNA: TGTGCCAGCAGTGAAGGGACAGGGGACACCGGGGAGCTGTTTTTT. Its translation: CASSEGTGDTGELFF.

The chain combines TRBV19 with TRBJ2-3; 9 bases are shared with TRBD1. The CDR3 loop spans 18 amino acids. With V trimmed by 1 base and J by 1 base, 9 bases remained unmatched. Germline CDR1 LNHDA, CDR2 SQIVND (reference sequence). The DNA of the CDR3 is TGTGCCAGTAGTATAGGCCCCGGGACAGGGAAAGGCACAGATACGCAGTATTTT. Translation gives CASSIGPGTGKGTDTQYF.

This chain links TRBV11-2 with TRBJ2-3, with D perhaps TRBD2 (7 bases). CDR3 length: 17 residues. Trimming stripped 5 bases from V and 0 bases from J, with 18 bases between. Germline loops: CDR1 SGHAT, CDR2 FQNNGV. CDR3 nucleotides: TGTGCCAGCAGCCGAAGGGGGGGAGGTCTCAGCACAGATACGCAGTATTTT. Translating it yields CASSRRGGGLSTDTQYF.

V and J are TRBV9 and TRBJ2-1; 10 bases align to TRBD2. The CDR3 loop spans 15 amino acids. The V segment lost 0 bases and the J segment 9 bases; nucleotides outside the gene matches: 6. Germline values: CDR1 SGDLS, CDR2 YYNGEE. CDR3 sequence reads: CASSVVGSGRGEQFF. The CDR3 DNA is TGTGCCAGCAGCGTAGTGGGAAGCGGGAGGGGTGAGCAGTTCTTC. The full variable domain, completed using reference TRBV9 and TRBJ2-1, is DSGVTQTPKHLITATGQRVTLRCSPRSGDLSVYWYQQSLDQGLQFLIQYYNGEERAKGNILERFSAQQFPDLHSELNLSSLELGDSALYFCASSVVGSGRGEQFFGPGTRLTVL.

The chain employs TRBV11-3 and TRBJ1-3; D gene unclear. The germline gives CDR1 SGHNT, CDR2 YENEEA. The CDR3 is 18 amino acids. Between the trimmed V and J ends, which lost 6 bases and 4 bases, there was a span of 25 bases. The CDR3 reads CASRPLEPPTKSGNTIYF. The CDR3 nucleotides read TGTGCCAGCAGGCCACTAGAACCTCCTACGAAATCGGGAAACACCATATATTTT.

The chain links TRBV7-2 to TRBJ1-2; 9 nucleotides match TRBD1. Germline loops: CDR1 SGHTA, CDR2 FQGNSA. This CDR3 has 15 residues. The V gene end was trimmed by 0 bases and the J gene end by 6 bases; junction bases not matched to a gene: 5. The CDR3 loop reads CASSLASTGGNGYTF. Written as DNA, the CDR3 is TGTGCCAGCAGCTTAGCTTCGACAGGGGGTAATGGCTACACCTTC.

V is TRBV7-6 and J is TRBJ2-5; D might be TRBD1 (6 bases). This CDR3 is 22 amino acids long. Trimming pared 1 base from V and 3 bases from J, leaving 33 bases between. CDR1 and CDR2 (germline): SGHVS, FNYEAQ. CDR3 nucleotides: TGTGCCAGCAGCTTAGATCTCCGGCCAGGGGCCGTGGCAAGATCACTCGAAGAGACCCAGTACTTC. Translated, it gives CASSLDLRPGAVARSLEETQYF.

V gene TRBV7-2 combines with J gene TRBJ2-5; TRBD2 agrees at 8 bases. J lost 5 bases, V lost 4 bases, and 6 bases had no gene match. CDR1 SGHTA and CDR2 FQGNSA come from the germline V gene. CDR3 length: 14 amino acids. The CDR3 DNA sequence: TGTGCCAGCAGCTCACTAGCGGAGGGGGAGACCCAGTACTTC. It translates to CASSSLAEGETQYF.

This clone was counted a few times. The chain joins TRBV9 to TRBJ1-3, with D possibly being TRBD1 (6 bases). The V and J ends lost 0 bases and 4 bases respectively, with 11 bases between them. The CDR3 runs 15 residues. CDR1 and CDR2 (germline): SGDLS, YYNGEE. CDR3: CASSVDSGDGNTIYF. The DNA of the CDR3 is TGTGCCAGCAGCGTAGATTCAGGGGACGGAAACACCATATATTTT. The whole variable domain, filled in from reference TRBV9 and TRBJ1-3, reads DSGVTQTPKHLITATGQRVTLRCSPRSGDLSVYWYQQSLDQGLQFLIQYYNGEERAKGNILERFSAQQFPDLHSELNLSSLELGDSALYFCASSVDSGDGNTIYFGEGSWLTVV.

The chain carries TRBV6-5 and TRBJ1-1; 7 nucleotides agree with TRBD1. This CDR3 is 15 amino acids long. The germline gives CDR1 MNHEY, CDR2 SVGAGI. J lost 11 bases, V lost 6 bases, and 18 bases had no gene match. The CDR3 nucleotides are TGTGCCAGCAGCCGGGGGAGGACAGGAACCCTTTGGGCTTTCTTT. Translated, it gives CASSRGRTGTLWAFF.

The count of this clone is one. V usage is TRBV9 and J usage is TRBJ1-3; 9 nucleotides line up with TRBD1. This CDR3 contains 14 residues. V trimming: 0 bases; J trimming: 10 bases; junction bases outside the gene matches: 5. CDR1 and CDR2 (germline): SGDLS, YYNGEE. The CDR3 protein is CASSVDMGQGTIYF. The CDR3, as DNA: TGTGCCAGCAGCGTAGATATGGGACAGGGTACCATATATTTT.

The chain has TRBV7-8 and TRBJ2-2, with 7 bases that match TRBD2. The CDR3 runs to 16 residues. Trimming cost V 4 bases and J 6 bases; bases outside gene matches: 11. From germline, CDR1 is SGHVS and CDR2 FQNEAQ. CDR3 region: CASSSRLAGDPGELFF. The CDR3 bases are TGTGCCAGCAGCTCCCGACTAGCCGGAGACCCCGGGGAGCTGTTTTTT.

There are a few counts of this clone. The rearrangement joins TRBV6-1 to TRBJ2-7; 9 bases are a match to TRBD2. The length of the CDR3 is 18 residues. After removal of 2 bases from V and 1 base from J, the junction contained 12 bases not matched to a gene. Germline CDR1 reads MNHNS; CDR2 reads SASEGT. The CDR3 region has the DNA TGTGCCAGCAGTGAATTAGCGGGGGATATACGTACATCCTACGAGCAGTACTTC. It specifies CASSELAGDIRTSYEQYF.